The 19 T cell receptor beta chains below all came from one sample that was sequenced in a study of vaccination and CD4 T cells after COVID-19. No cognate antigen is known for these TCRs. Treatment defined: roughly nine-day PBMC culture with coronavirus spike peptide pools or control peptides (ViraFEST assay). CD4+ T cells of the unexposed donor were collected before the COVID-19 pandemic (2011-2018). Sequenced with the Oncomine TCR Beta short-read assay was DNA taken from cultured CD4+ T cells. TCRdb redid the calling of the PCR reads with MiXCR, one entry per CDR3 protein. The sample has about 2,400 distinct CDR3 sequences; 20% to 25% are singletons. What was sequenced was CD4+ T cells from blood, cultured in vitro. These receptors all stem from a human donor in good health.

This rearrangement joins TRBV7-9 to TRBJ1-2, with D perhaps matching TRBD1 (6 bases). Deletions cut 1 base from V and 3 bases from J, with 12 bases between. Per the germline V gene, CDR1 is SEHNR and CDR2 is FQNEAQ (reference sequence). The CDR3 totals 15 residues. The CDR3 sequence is CASSLGGAVDYGYTF. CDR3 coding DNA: TGTGCCAGCAGCTTAGGGGGGGCGGTTGACTATGGCTACACCTTC.

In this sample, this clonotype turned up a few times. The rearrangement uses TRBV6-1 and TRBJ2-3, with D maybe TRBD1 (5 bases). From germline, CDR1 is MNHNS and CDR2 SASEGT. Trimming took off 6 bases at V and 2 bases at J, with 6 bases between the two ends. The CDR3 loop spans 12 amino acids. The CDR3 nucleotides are TGTGCCAGCAGGACAGTCACAGATACGCAGTATTTT. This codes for CASRTVTDTQYF.

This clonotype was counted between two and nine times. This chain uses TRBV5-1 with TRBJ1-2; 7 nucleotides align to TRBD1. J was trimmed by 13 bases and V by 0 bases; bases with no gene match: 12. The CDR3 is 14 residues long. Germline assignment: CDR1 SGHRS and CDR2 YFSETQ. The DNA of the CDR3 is TGCGCCAGCAGCTTGGCCGTATCAGGGGGAGTGATCACCTTC. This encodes CASSLAVSGGVITF.

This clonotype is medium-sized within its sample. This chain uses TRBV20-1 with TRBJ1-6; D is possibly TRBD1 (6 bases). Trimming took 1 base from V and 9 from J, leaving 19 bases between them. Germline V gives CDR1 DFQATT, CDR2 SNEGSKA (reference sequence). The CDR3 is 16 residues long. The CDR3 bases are TGCAGTGCTAGAGGGGATCGGCAGGGGATCGGTTCACCCCTCCACTTT. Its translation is CSARGDRQGIGSPLHF.

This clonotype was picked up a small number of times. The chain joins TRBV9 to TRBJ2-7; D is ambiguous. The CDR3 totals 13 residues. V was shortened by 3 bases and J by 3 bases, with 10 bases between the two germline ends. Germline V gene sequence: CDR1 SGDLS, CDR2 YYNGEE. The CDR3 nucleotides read TGTGCCAGCAGCGCCCAGCCGCTCTACGAGCAGTACTTC. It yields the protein CASSAQPLYEQYF. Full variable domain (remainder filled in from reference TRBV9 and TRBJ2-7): DSGVTQTPKHLITATGQRVTLRCSPRSGDLSVYWYQQSLDQGLQFLIQYYNGEERAKGNILERFSAQQFPDLHSELNLSSLELGDSALYFCASSAQPLYEQYFGPGTRLTVT.

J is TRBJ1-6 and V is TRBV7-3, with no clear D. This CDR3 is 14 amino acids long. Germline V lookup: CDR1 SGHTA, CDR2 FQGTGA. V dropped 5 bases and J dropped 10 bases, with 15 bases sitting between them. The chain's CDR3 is CASSLSGVGSPLHF. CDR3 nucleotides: TGTGCCAGCAGCCTCTCCGGGGTCGGCTCACCCCTCCACTTT.

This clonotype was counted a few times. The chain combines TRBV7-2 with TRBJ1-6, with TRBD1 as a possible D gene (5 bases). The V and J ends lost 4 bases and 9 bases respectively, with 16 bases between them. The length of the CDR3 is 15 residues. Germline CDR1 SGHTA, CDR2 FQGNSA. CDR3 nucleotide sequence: TGTGCCAGCAGCTGGAGTTGGGGCAGTGGTTCACCCCTCCACTTT. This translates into CASSWSWGSGSPLHF.

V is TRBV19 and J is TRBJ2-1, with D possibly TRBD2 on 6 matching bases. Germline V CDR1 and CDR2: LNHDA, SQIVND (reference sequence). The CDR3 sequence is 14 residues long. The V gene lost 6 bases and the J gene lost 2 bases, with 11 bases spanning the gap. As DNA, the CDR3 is TGTGCCAGTAGCTTCGGGAGAACCTACAATGAGCAGTTCTTC. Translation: CASSFGRTYNEQFF.

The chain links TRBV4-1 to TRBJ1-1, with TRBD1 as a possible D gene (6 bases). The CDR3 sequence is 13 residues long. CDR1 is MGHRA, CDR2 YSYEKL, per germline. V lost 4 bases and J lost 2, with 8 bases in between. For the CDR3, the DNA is TGCGCCAGCAGCCGGGGGGCAAACACTGAAGCTTTCTTT. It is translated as CASSRGANTEAFF.

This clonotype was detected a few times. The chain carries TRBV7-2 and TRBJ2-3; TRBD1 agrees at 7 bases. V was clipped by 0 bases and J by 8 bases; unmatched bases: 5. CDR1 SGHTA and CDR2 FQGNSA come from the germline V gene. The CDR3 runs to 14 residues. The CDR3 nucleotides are TGTGCCAGCAGCTTAGCCACGACAGGGATTACGCAGTATTTT. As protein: CASSLATTGITQYF.

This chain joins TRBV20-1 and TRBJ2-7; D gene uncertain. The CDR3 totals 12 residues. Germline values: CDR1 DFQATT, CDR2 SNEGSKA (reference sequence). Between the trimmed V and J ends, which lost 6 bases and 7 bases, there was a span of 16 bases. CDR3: CSARGTRGEQYF. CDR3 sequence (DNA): TGCAGTGCCCGAGGCACCCGTGGGGAGCAGTACTTC.

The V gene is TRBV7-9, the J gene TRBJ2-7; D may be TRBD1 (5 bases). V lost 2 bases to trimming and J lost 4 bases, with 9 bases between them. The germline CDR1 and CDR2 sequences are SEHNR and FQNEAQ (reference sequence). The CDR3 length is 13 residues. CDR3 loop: CASSLSRDYEQYF. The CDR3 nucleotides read TGTGCCAGCAGCTTAAGCAGGGATTACGAGCAGTACTTC.

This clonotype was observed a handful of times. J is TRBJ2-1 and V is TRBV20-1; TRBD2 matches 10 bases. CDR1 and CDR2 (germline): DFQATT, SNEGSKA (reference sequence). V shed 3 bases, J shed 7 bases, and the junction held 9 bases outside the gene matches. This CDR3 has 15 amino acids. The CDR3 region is CSASPSGSSRNEQFF. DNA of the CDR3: TGCAGTGCTAGCCCTAGCGGGAGTTCGAGGAATGAGCAGTTCTTC.

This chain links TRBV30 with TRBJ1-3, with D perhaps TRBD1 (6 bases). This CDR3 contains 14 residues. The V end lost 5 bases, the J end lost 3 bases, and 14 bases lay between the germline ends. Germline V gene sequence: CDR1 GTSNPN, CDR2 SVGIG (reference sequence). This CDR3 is CAWGQRAFGNTIYF. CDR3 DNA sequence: TGTGCCTGGGGACAGAGAGCGTTTGGAAACACCATATATTTT.

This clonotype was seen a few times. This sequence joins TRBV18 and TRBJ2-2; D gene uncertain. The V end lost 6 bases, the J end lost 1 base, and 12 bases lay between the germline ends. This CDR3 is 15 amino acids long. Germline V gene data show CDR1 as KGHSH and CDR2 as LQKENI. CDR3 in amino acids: CASSPWAENTGELFF. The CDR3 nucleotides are TGTGCCAGCTCCCCTTGGGCCGAGAACACCGGGGAGCTGTTTTTT. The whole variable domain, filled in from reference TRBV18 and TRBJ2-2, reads NAGVMQNPRHLVRRRGQEARLRCSPMKGHSHVYWYRQLPEEGLKFMVYLQKENIIDESGMPKERFSAEFPKEGPSILRIQQVVRGDSAAYFCASSPWAENTGELFFGEGSRLTVL.

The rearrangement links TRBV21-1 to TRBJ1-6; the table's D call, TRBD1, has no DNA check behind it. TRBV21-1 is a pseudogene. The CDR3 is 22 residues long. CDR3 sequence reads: CASSNPQERTVPRSSYNSPLHF. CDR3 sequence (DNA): TGTGCCAGCAGCAACCCCCAAGAACGGACGGTGCCCAGGAGCTCCTATAATTCACCCCTCCACTTT.

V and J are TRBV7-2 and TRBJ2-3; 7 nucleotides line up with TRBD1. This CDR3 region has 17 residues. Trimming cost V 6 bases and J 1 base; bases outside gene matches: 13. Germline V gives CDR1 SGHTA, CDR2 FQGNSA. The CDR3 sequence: CASSQTSTGWGTDTQYF. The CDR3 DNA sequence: TGTGCCAGCAGTCAAACCTCGACAGGGTGGGGCACAGATACGCAGTATTTT.

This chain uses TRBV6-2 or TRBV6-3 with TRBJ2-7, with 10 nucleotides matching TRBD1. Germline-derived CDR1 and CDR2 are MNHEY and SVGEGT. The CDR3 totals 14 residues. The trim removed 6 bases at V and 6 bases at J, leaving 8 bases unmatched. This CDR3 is CASSRDRGRLEQYF. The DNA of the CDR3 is TGTGCCAGCAGCCGGGACAGGGGACGGCTCGAGCAGTACTTC.

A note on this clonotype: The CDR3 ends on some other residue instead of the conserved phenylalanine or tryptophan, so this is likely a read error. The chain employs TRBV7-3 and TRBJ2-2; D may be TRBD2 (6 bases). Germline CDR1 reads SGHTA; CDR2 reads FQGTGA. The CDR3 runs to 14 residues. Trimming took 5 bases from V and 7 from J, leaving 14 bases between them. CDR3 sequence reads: CASSDLLGGGELFL. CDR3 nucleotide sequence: TGTGCCAGCAGCGACCTTCTCGGGGGCGGGGAGCTGTTTCTT.